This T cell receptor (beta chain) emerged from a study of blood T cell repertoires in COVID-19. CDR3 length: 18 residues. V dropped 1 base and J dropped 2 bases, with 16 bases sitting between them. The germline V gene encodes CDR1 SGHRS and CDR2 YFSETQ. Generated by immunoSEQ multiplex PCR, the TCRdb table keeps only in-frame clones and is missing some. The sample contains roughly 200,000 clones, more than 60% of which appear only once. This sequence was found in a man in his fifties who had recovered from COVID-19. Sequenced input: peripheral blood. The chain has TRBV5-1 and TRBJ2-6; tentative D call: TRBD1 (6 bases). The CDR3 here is CASSLLGAQPAGANVLTF. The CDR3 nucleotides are TGCGCCAGCAGCTTGCTGGGGGCGCAACCGGCTGGGGCCAACGTCCTGACTTTC.